The 16 T cell receptor beta chains presented below share a single source sample, sequenced in a study of T cell repertoires in ileal Crohn's disease. This table comes from immunoSEQ multiplex PCR, and its TCRdb copy is limited to in-frame clones, with some not included. The sample consists of 5,700 or so clones, roughly four fifths of them appearing once. Specimen: ileal tissue. These receptors originate from an adult with Crohn's disease.

V is TRBV28 and J is TRBJ1-1; the D gene is possibly TRBD1 (6 bases). Trimming removed 7 bases at V and 4 bases at J, with 10 bases between. Germline assignment: CDR1 MDHEN and CDR2 SYDVKM. The CDR3 is made up of 12 amino acids. The CDR3 DNA sequence: TGTGCCAGCAAAACAGGGTCCACTGAAGCTTTCTTT. Amino acids: CASKTGSTEAFF.

The chain joins TRBV27 to TRBJ2-2; the D gene is possibly TRBD1 (6 bases). CDR1 MNHEY and CDR2 SMNVEV come from the germline V gene (reference sequence). Trimming took 7 bases from V and 0 from J, leaving 9 bases between them. This CDR3 has 14 amino acids. CDR3 nucleotide sequence: TGTGCCAGCACAGGACAGACGAACACCGGGGAGCTGTTTTTT. This sequence encodes CASTGQTNTGELFF.

This chain links TRBV18 with TRBJ1-3; D is undetermined. Germline CDR1 reads KGHSH; CDR2 reads LQKENI. The CDR3 spans 17 residues. V gave up 3 bases and J gave up 2 bases, with 17 bases separating them. CDR3 coding DNA: TGTGCCAGCTCACCGAGTATGAGTGGTGCCACTGGAAACACCATATATTTT. Encoded protein: CASSPSMSGATGNTIYF.

J is TRBJ1-4 and V is TRBV2; D gene unclear. The germline V and J ends were trimmed by 6 bases and 5 bases, with 7 bases remaining between them. The CDR3 is 12 amino acids. Germline CDR1 reads SNHLY; CDR2 reads FYNNEI. CDR3 in amino acids: CASRVSNEKLFF. The CDR3 nucleotides read TGTGCCAGCAGGGTATCCAATGAAAAACTGTTTTTT.

V gene TRBV4-2 combines with J gene TRBJ1-1; TRBD1 agrees at 8 bases. The CDR3 is 15 amino acids. Unmatched junction bases numbered 3, after V lost 3 bases and J lost 0 bases. The germline gives CDR1 LGHNA, CDR2 YNFKEQ. CDR3 loop: CASSQGDRMNTEAFF. The CDR3 DNA reads TGTGCCAGCAGCCAGGGGGACAGGATGAACACTGAAGCTTTCTTT.

The CDR3 sequence: CASRHGTGAPYEQYF. The DNA for the CDR3 is TGTGCCAGCAGACATGGGACAGGGGCTCCCTACGAGCAGTACTTC. The chain carries TRBV2 and TRBJ2-7; 10 bases match TRBD1. Germline V gene lookup returns CDR1 SNHLY and CDR2 FYNNEI. The CDR3 has 15 residues. V was clipped by 6 bases and J by 2 bases; unmatched bases: 7.

The rearrangement joins TRBV7-8 to TRBJ2-1; 11 nucleotides line up with TRBD2. CDR1 is SGHVS and CDR2 is FQNEAQ in the germline V gene. This CDR3 has 15 residues. V shed 5 bases, J shed 5 bases, and the junction held 5 bases outside the gene matches. The chain's CDR3 is CASSPPGLADNEQFF. CDR3 DNA: TGTGCCAGCAGCCCCCCGGGACTAGCGGACAATGAGCAGTTCTTC.

This chain links TRBV28 with TRBJ1-2; perhaps TRBD1 as D (6 bases). V was shortened by 8 bases and J by 0 bases, with 16 bases between the two germline ends. In germline, CDR1 is MDHEN, CDR2 SYDVKM. This CDR3 comprises 15 residues. The CDR3 region is CASVRGAGANYGYTF. CDR3 bases: TGTGCCAGCGTTCGGGGGGCTGGGGCTAACTATGGCTACACCTTC.

The chain recombines TRBV6-5 with TRBJ1-2; D remains ambiguous. Per the germline V gene, CDR1 is MNHEY and CDR2 is SVGAGI. V shed 4 bases and J shed 8 bases, with 11 bases lying between them. The CDR3 spans 12 residues. The CDR3: CASSSGPGGYTF. The CDR3 region has the DNA TGTGCCAGCAGTTCCGGCCCGGGAGGCTACACCTTC.

The chain combines TRBV7-2 with TRBJ2-1; 7 bases match TRBD2. V gave up 5 bases and J gave up 4 bases; unmatched junction bases: 8. Germline CDR1 reads SGHTA; CDR2 reads FQGNSA. The length of the CDR3 is 15 residues. The CDR3 is CASSPRGREYNEQFF. As DNA, the CDR3 is TGTGCCAGCAGCCCCCGAGGGAGGGAATACAATGAGCAGTTCTTC.

The V gene is TRBV10-3, the J gene TRBJ1-2, with 7 positions matching TRBD1. Germline values: CDR1 ENHRY, CDR2 SYGVKD. The length of the CDR3 is 15 residues. With 3 bases clipped from V and 8 bases from J, the junction kept 12 bases outside the gene matches. The DNA of the CDR3 is TGTGCCATCAGTGAAAGATCCGGGACAGTTAAAGGCTACACCTTC. Its protein is CAISERSGTVKGYTF.

The chain recombines TRBV5-4 with TRBJ1-2; maybe TRBD1 (5 bases). Trimming took 4 bases from V and 6 from J, leaving 13 bases between them. CDR3 length: 13 residues. Per the germline V gene, CDR1 is SGHNT and CDR2 is YYREEE (reference sequence). The CDR3 region is CASSRQGINGYTF. CDR3 coding DNA: TGTGCCAGCAGCCGCCAGGGTATAAATGGCTACACCTTC. Full variable domain (outside the CDR3, taken from reference TRBV5-4 and TRBJ1-2): ETGVTQSPTHLIKTRGQQVTLRCSSQSGHNTVSWYQQALGQGPQFIFQYYREEENGRGNFPPRFSGLQFPNYSSELNVNALELDDSALYLCASSRQGINGYTFGSGTRLTVV.

The V call is TRBV5-6, the J call TRBJ2-3; D remains ambiguous. The ends were cut back, 4 bases at V and 4 bases at J, with 13 bases in the middle. Germline CDR1 is SGHDT and CDR2 is YYEEEE. CDR3 length: 14 residues. In DNA form, the CDR3 reads TGTGCCAGCAGCCTCGAAATTGGCCCAGATACGCAGTATTTT. This encodes CASSLEIGPDTQYF.

The V and J genes are TRBV19 and TRBJ1-1; 11 bases map to TRBD1. The CDR3 spans 15 residues. The junction had 12 bases not matched to a gene; V was cut back by 4 bases and J by 11 bases. Germline lookup yields CDR1 LNHDA and CDR2 SQIVND (reference sequence). The CDR3 loop is CASSTRDRGTQRAFF. CDR3 coding DNA: TGTGCCAGTAGTACGAGGGACAGGGGGACGCAAAGGGCTTTCTTT.

This chain connects TRBV28 to TRBJ2-1; 7 bases align to TRBD1. The CDR3 is 21 residues long. The V gene's germline CDR1 is MDHEN and CDR2 SYDVKM. V was pared by 5 bases and J by 4 bases, with 26 bases of the junction left unmatched. CDR3 sequence: CASSLQRDSLRSAIIYNEQFF. The CDR3 DNA follows: TGTGCCAGCAGTCTCCAACGGGACAGCCTCCGGTCGGCGATCATATACAATGAGCAGTTCTTC.

The chain links TRBV2 to TRBJ2-1; the D is unclear. Germline CDR1 reads SNHLY; CDR2 reads FYNNEI. V lost 6 bases and J 8 bases, leaving 17 bases between the germline ends. This CDR3 has 14 residues. This CDR3 reads CASSVSSSEDEQFF. The CDR3 coding sequence is TGTGCCAGCAGCGTTTCCTCCTCTGAAGATGAGCAGTTCTTC.